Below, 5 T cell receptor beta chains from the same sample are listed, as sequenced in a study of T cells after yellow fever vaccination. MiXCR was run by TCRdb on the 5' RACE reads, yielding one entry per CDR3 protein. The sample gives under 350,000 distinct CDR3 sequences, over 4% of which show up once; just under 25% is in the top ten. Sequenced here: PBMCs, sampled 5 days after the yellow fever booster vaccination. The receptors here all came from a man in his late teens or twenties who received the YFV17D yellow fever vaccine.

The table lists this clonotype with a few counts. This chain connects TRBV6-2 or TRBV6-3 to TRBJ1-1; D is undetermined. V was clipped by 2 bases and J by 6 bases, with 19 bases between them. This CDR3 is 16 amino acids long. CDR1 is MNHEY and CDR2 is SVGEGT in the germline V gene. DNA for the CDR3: TGTGCCAGCAGTTACCCGGAGTTAGGGCTCGGCCCTGAAGCTTTCTTT. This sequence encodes CASSYPELGLGPEAFF.

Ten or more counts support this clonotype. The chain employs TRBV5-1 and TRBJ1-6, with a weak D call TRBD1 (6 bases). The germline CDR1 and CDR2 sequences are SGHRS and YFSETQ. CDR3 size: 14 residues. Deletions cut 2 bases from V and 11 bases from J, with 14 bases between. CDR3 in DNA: TGCGCCAGCAGCTTCGACAGGTTTGAAACACCCCTCCACTTT. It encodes CASSFDRFETPLHF. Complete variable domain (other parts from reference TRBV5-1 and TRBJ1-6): KAGVTQTPRYLIKTRGQQVTLSCSPISGHRSVSWYQQTPGQGLQFLFEYFSETQRNKGNFPGRFSGRQFSNSRSEMNVSTLELGDSALYLCASSFDRFETPLHFGNGTRLTVT.

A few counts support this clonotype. Here the CDR3 DNA reads TGTGCCAGCAGTCCTGGGACCTACACCGGGGAGCTGTTTTTT. Translation gives CASSPGTYTGELFF. The chain uses TRBV12-3 or TRBV12-4 and TRBJ2-2; perhaps D is TRBD1 or TRBD2 (5 bases each). Trimming pared 5 bases from V and 3 bases from J, leaving 10 bases between. This CDR3 is built from 14 residues.

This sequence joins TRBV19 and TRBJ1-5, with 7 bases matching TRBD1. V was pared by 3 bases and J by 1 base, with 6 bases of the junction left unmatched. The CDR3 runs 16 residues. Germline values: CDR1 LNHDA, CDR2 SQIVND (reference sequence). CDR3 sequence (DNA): TGTGCCAGTAGTATCCTACAGGGGAACAGCAATCAGCCCCAGCATTTT. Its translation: CASSILQGNSNQPQHF.

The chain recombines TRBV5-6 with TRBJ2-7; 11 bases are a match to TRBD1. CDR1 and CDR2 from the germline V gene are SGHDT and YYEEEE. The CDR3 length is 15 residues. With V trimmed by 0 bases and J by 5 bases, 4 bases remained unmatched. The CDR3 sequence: CASSLAGTGGNEQYF. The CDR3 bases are TGTGCCAGCAGCTTGGCCGGGACAGGGGGGAACGAGCAGTACTTC.